One sample yielded the 14 T cell receptor beta chains listed below, sequenced in a study of blood T cell repertoires in COVID-19. Repertoires were generated with immunoSEQ multiplex PCR, while TCRdb's copy carries only in-frame clones and drops some. This repertoire shows about 260,000 clones, 86% found once; its top ten account for about 2.1%. Sequences were obtained from PBMCs or T cells enriched from blood (not recorded which). The receptors originated from a woman in her 50s who had recovered from COVID-19.

In its sample, this clone was seen once. This chain joins TRBV5-1 and TRBJ2-1; tentatively, D is TRBD2 (6 bases). With 0 bases removed from V and 3 bases from J, the gap between germline ends came to 7 bases. The CDR3 is made up of 14 amino acids. The V gene's germline CDR1 is SGHRS and CDR2 YFSETQ. The CDR3 nucleotides read TGCGCCAGCAGCTTGGGCGGGGACTACAATGAGCAGTTCTTC. It encodes CASSLGGDYNEQFF.

The chain is built from TRBV2 and TRBJ1-5, with D tentatively TRBD1 (6 bases). The CDR3 is 13 amino acids. The V gene's germline CDR1 is SNHLY and CDR2 FYNNEI. Trimming took 8 bases from V and 3 from J, leaving 11 bases between them. The CDR3, as DNA: TGTGCCAGCCGACAGGAAAACAATCAGCCCCAGCATTTT. This encodes CASRQENNQPQHF. Complete variable domain (other parts from reference TRBV2 and TRBJ1-5): EPEVTQTPSHQVTQMGQEVILRCVPISNHLYFYWYRQILGQKVEFLVSFYNNEISEKSEIFDDQFSVERPDGSNFTLKIRSTKLEDSAMYFCASRQENNQPQHFGDGTRLSIL.

The V call is TRBV27, the J call TRBJ1-5; 7 positions match TRBD1. Germline V lookup: CDR1 MNHEY, CDR2 SMNVEV (reference sequence). The CDR3 loop spans 16 amino acids. V lost 5 bases and J lost 2; bases outside the gene matches: 9. CDR3 DNA: TGTGCCAGCAGTCTACTAGGGACAGCCGGCAATCAGCCCCAGCATTTT. Translating gives CASSLLGTAGNQPQHF.

J is TRBJ1-6 and V is TRBV3-1 (or the pseudogene TRBV3-2); D ambiguous. CDR3 size: 15 residues. Between the trimmed V and J ends, which lost 4 bases and 4 bases, there was a span of 11 bases. Germline V gives CDR1 LGHDT, CDR2 YNNKEL (reference sequence). CDR3 sequence (DNA): TGTGCCAGCAGCCCGCGACCGGGGTATAATTCACCCCTCCACTTT. Translation: CASSPRPGYNSPLHF.

The gene calls are TRBV5-6 and TRBJ2-2, with 7 bases fitting TRBD2. The V gene's germline CDR1 is SGHDT and CDR2 YYEEEE. The V and J ends lost 3 bases and 6 bases, in that order; junction bases with no gene match: 11. The CDR3 has 16 residues. CDR3 protein: CASSSGLTAGAGELFF. The CDR3 DNA sequence: TGTGCCAGCAGCTCCGGACTTACCGCGGGGGCCGGGGAGCTGTTTTTT.

This clone was picked up many times. The rearrangement joins TRBV28 to TRBJ2-7; a possible D gene is TRBD2 (6 bases). Trimming pared 7 bases from V and 0 bases from J, leaving 19 bases between. The CDR3 extends over 16 amino acids. Germline V gives CDR1 MDHEN, CDR2 SYDVKM. The CDR3 DNA is TGTGCCAGCAACGCGCCGGGACTGGAGAGCTCCTACGAGCAGTACTTC. Its translation: CASNAPGLESSYEQYF.

The chain carries TRBV30 and TRBJ1-5, with 7 bases lining up with TRBD1. J gave up 4 bases and V 2 bases, and 2 bases lay outside the gene matches. The length of the CDR3 is 13 residues. Germline V gives CDR1 GTSNPN, CDR2 SVGIG (reference sequence). CDR3 residues: CAWSIQGNQPQHF. Written as DNA, the CDR3 is TGTGCCTGGAGTATACAGGGGAATCAGCCCCAGCATTTT.

V usage is TRBV3-1 (or the pseudogene TRBV3-2) and J usage is TRBJ1-5; D might be TRBD1 (5 bases). CDR3 size: 11 residues. CDR1 and CDR2 (germline): LGHDT, YNNKEL (reference sequence). The CDR3 loop is CEGNSNQPQHF. The CDR3 nucleotides read TGTGAGGGGAATAGCAATCAGCCCCAGCATTTT.

This chain uses TRBV11-3 with TRBJ2-7; 7 bases map to TRBD2. Germline trimming cut 5 bases from V and 0 bases from J; bases unmatched to any gene: 4. The length of the CDR3 is 14 residues. Germline V lookup: CDR1 SGHNT, CDR2 YENEEA. The CDR3, as DNA: TGTGCCAGCAGCGGCGGCGGGAGCTCCTACGAGCAGTACTTC. Translated: CASSGGGSSYEQYF.

The chain is built from TRBV9 and TRBJ1-1; TRBD1 matches at 9 bases. V lost 4 bases, J lost 4 bases, and 2 bases stayed unmatched. This CDR3 comprises 13 residues. Germline V CDR1 and CDR2: SGDLS, YYNGEE. The CDR3 here is CASSQDRGTEAFF. DNA for the CDR3: TGTGCCAGCAGCCAGGACAGGGGCACTGAAGCTTTCTTT.

J is TRBJ1-6 and V is TRBV3-1 (or the pseudogene TRBV3-2); 7 bases agree with TRBD1. This CDR3 is built from 14 residues. With V trimmed by 2 bases and J by 13 bases, 8 bases remained unmatched. Germline CDR1 and CDR2: LGHDT and YNNKEL (reference sequence). The CDR3 loop is CASSQRGGGNPLHF. The CDR3 coding sequence is TGTGCCAGCAGCCAACGAGGGGGCGGTAATCCCCTCCACTTT.

This chain joins TRBV6-5 and TRBJ1-2, with 11 bases fitting TRBD1. Germline V gives CDR1 MNHEY, CDR2 SVGAGI. The CDR3 has 14 amino acids. The V and J ends lost 6 bases and 9 bases, in that order; junction bases with no gene match: 9. CDR3 protein: CASSIGQGALSYTF. As DNA, the CDR3 is TGTGCCAGCAGCATCGGACAGGGGGCTTTGAGCTACACCTTC.

The rearrangement uses TRBV15 and TRBJ2-5; D is possibly TRBD2 (5 bases). The germline gives CDR1 LNHNV, CDR2 YYDKDF (reference sequence). The CDR3 length is 16 residues. The ends were cut back, 4 bases at V and 4 bases at J, with 19 bases in the middle. This chain's CDR3 is CATSTPGGKYRETQYF. DNA of the CDR3: TGTGCCACCAGCACCCCAGGAGGTAAATACAGAGAGACCCAGTACTTC.

The chain is built from TRBV7-2 and TRBJ1-3; D remains unclear. Germline lookup yields CDR1 SGHTA and CDR2 FQGNSA. The CDR3 length is 15 residues. Trimming removed 1 base at V and 0 bases at J, with 7 bases between. CDR3 in DNA: TGTGCCAGCAGCTTAGTTGTGAGCTCTGGAAACACCATATATTTT. Its translation is CASSLVVSSGNTIYF.